Included here is one T cell receptor (beta chain) sequence, with context. The antigen remains unidentified. The data were taken from a study of T cell responses to AZD1222 COVID-19 vaccine. V shed 1 base and J shed 1 base, with 11 bases lying between them. The CDR3 is 16 residues long. Germline loops: CDR1 SNHLY, CDR2 FYNNEI. General observations from the study: Compared with day 0, the breadth and depth of the Spike-specific TCR repertoire rose significantly after two doses of AZD1222.

Here immunoSEQ multiplex PCR was the method, and the copy in TCRdb shows in-frame clones only, minus some. The data contain 100,000 or so clones, roughly nine tenths of them singletons. The TCR comes from an adult who received the AZD1222 COVID-19 vaccine. The sequencing here drew on peripheral blood, taken 28 days after the second AZD1222 dose. The chain joins TRBV2 to TRBJ1-5; D unresolved. This chain's CDR3 is CASSEGNPWSNQPQHF. The CDR3 DNA is TGTGCCAGCAGTGAAGGTAACCCTTGGAGCAATCAGCCCCAGCATTTT.